Listed here are 5 T cell receptor beta chains from one sample, sequenced in a study of chemoradiotherapy in HPV16-positive cancers. TCRdb's copy holds only in-frame clones and misses some; the assay was immunoSEQ multiplex PCR. The table has tens of thousands of clones, more than 75% seen once. Sample: blood, taken from a patient who underwent chemoradiotherapy. These TCRs come from a human donor with HPV-associated anogenital cancer.

The chain has TRBV7-3 and TRBJ1-1, with 8 bases that match TRBD1. The V segment lost 4 bases and the J segment 5 bases; nucleotides outside the gene matches: 3. The germline V gene has CDR1 SGHTA and CDR2 FQGTGA. This CDR3 spans 13 amino acids. CDR3 protein: CASSSDRGTEAFF. In DNA form, the CDR3 reads TGTGCCAGCAGCTCAGACAGGGGAACTGAAGCTTTCTTT. Full variable domain (missing parts from reference TRBV7-3 and TRBJ1-1): GAGVSQTPSNKVTEKGKYVELRCDPISGHTALYWYRQSLGQGPEFLIYFQGTGAADDSGLPNDRFFAVRPEGSVSTLKIQRTERGDSAVYLCASSSDRGTEAFFGQGTRLTVV.

This clone appeared once. This chain uses TRBV6-1 with TRBJ2-5, with a possible D match to TRBD1 (7 bases). Trimming left V 2 bases short and J 7 bases short, with 17 bases between. Germline V gene lookup returns CDR1 MNHNS and CDR2 SASEGT. The CDR3 extends over 15 amino acids. CDR3 sequence (DNA): TGTGCCAGCAGTGAATCCCCAGACAGGGAGGTGACCCAGTACTTC. Translated: CASSESPDREVTQYF.

The chain is built from TRBV19 and TRBJ2-4; 8 bases are shared with TRBD1. V gave up 5 bases and J gave up 5 bases; unmatched junction bases: 8. The CDR3 contains 15 residues. Looked up from germline, CDR1 is LNHDA and CDR2 is SQIVND (reference sequence). The CDR3 sequence is CASSVPGTGQNIQYF. The CDR3 DNA is TGTGCCAGTAGTGTCCCCGGGACAGGACAAAACATTCAGTACTTC.

The chain has TRBV18 and TRBJ2-5; D might be TRBD1 or TRBD2, each matching 6 bases. The CDR3 has 14 residues. Trimming removed 2 bases from V and 3 bases from J, with 10 bases in between. Germline CDR1 reads KGHSH; CDR2 reads LQKENI. The CDR3, as DNA: TGTGCCAGCTCACCAGGGGGCGGGGAAGAGACCCAGTACTTC. The encoded protein is CASSPGGGEETQYF.

This chain joins TRBV14 and TRBJ2-2, with 10 bases that match TRBD2. The junction had 2 bases not matched to a gene; V was cut back by 1 base and J by 6 bases. From germline, CDR1 is SGHDN and CDR2 FVKESK. The CDR3 runs to 15 residues. The CDR3: CASSQVAGGAGELFF. Written as DNA, the CDR3 is TGTGCCAGCAGCCAAGTAGCGGGGGGAGCCGGGGAGCTGTTTTTT. Based on the CDR3 plus reference TRBV14 and TRBJ2-2, the full variable domain is EAGVTQFPSHSVIEKGQTVTLRCDPISGHDNLYWYRRVMGKEIKFLLHFVKESKQDESGMPNNRFLAERTGGTYSTLKVQPAELEDSGVYFCASSQVAGGAGELFFGEGSRLTVL.